This T cell receptor beta chain emerged from a study of CD8+CD57+ T cells in acquired aplastic anemia. Genomic DNA, serving as template, underwent TCR beta VDJ and CDR3 profiling. TCRdb re-analysed the reads in MiXCR, keeping a single row per CDR3 protein. The sample holds 200,000 or so distinct CDR3 sequences, 64% seen once. Germline lookup yields CDR1 WNHNN and CDR2 SYGVQD (reference sequence). The V end lost 4 bases, the J end lost 2 bases, and 8 bases lay between the germline ends. This CDR3 region has 13 residues. This clonotype came up once. The origin of this receptor is a human donor with severe aplastic anemia or a healthy control (not recorded which). This chain joins TRBV10-1 and TRBJ2-5; D call uncertain. Sample: sorted CD4+, CD8+, or CD8+CD57+ T cells (not recorded which) from PBMCs. The CDR3 sequence: CASSAQTQETQYF. The CDR3 nucleotides are TGCGCCAGCAGTGCCCAAACTCAAGAGACCCAGTACTTC.